A single sample gave rise to the 2 T cell receptor beta chains below, sequenced in a study of blood T cells in healthy people across ages. Next came a second PCR, run for 7 to 11 cycles, which used a sample-barcoded 5' primer along with a J-beta primer mix. TCRdb re-analysed the 5' RACE reads in MiXCR, keeping a single row per CDR3 protein. The sample shows over 1,300,000 distinct CDR3 sequences, around 59% of them seen only once. Sequencing used blood. The origin of the receptors is a man between 18 and 35 years old in good health.

The chain is built from TRBV24-1 and TRBJ2-5; 13 bases map to TRBD2. Losses at the gene ends were 3 bases for V and 5 bases for J; bases not matched to a gene: 5. Germline V gene data show CDR1 as KGHDR and CDR2 as SFDVKD. CDR3 length: 16 residues. The CDR3 protein is CATSDPGLAGEETQYF. For the CDR3, the DNA is TGTGCCACCAGTGATCCTGGACTAGCGGGAGAGGAGACCCAGTACTTC.

CDR3 in DNA: TGCGCCAGCAGTGCCCCCGGGACAGGGGTGTTTGGCTACACCTTC. This codes for CASSAPGTGVFGYTF. The genes are TRBV10-1 and TRBJ1-2, with 10 bases lining up with TRBD1. The V segment lost 4 bases and the J segment 7 bases; nucleotides outside the gene matches: 9. Per the germline V gene, CDR1 is WNHNN and CDR2 is SYGVQD (reference sequence). The CDR3 contains 15 residues.